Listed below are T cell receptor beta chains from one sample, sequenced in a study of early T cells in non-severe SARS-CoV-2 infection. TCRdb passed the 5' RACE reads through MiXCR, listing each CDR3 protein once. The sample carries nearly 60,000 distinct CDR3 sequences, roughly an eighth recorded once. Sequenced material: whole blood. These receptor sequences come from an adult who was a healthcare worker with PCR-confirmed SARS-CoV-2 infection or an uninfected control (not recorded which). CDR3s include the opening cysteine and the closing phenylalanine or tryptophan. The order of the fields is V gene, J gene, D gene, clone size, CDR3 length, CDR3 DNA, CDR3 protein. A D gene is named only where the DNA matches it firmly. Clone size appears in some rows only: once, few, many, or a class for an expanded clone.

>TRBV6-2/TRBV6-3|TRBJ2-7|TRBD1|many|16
TGTGCCAGCAGTTACCCGATGTTGACAGGGGGTTACGAGCAGTACTTC
CASSYPMLTGGYEQYF
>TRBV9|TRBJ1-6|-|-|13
TGTGCCAGCAGCGTAGGGAGGAATTCACCCCTCCACTTT
CASSVGRNSPLHF
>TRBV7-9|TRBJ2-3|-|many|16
TGTGCCAGCAGCTTAAGGGGGCGGGGTAGAACAGATACGCAGTATTTT
CASSLRGRGRTDTQYF
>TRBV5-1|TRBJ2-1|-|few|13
TGCGCCAGCAGCTTGGGTTCTAGGAATGAGCAGTTCTTC
CASSLGSRNEQFF
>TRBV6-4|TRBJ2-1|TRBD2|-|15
TGTGCCAGCAGTGAAGACGGGGGGGCCGGTAATGAGCAGTTCTTC
CASSEDGGAGNEQFF
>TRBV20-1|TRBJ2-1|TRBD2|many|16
TGCAGTGCTGCCTCCTCTGTAGCGGGGTCCTACAATGAGCAGTTCTTC
CSAASSVAGSYNEQFF
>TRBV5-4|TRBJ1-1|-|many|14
TGTGCCAGCAGCTGGGGGGAGCCTAACACTGAAGCTTTCTTT
CASSWGEPNTEAFF
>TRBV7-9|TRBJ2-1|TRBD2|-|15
TGTGCCAGCAGGATGCTAGCGGTTACCTACAATGAGCAGTTCTTC
CASRMLAVTYNEQFF
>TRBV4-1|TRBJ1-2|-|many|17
TGCGCCAGCAGCCAAGTTGGTGCAGGCCGGACCAACTATGGCTACACCTTC
CASSQVGAGRTNYGYTF
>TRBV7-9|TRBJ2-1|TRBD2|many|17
TGTGCCAGCAGTCCACTAGCGGGAGGTCCTCCGGGGAATGAGCAGTTCTTC
CASSPLAGGPPGNEQFF
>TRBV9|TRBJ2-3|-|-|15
TGTGCCAGCAGCGTAGATACTAGGGCCACAGATACGCAGTATTTT
CASSVDTRATDTQYF
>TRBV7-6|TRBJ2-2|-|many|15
TGTGCCAGCAGCTTTGGGTCTGCGAACACCGGGGAGCTGTTTTTT
CASSFGSANTGELFF
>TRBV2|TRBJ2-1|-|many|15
TGTGCCAGCAACACTGGGGGACTTCTCTACAATGAGCAGTTCTTC
CASNTGGLLYNEQFF
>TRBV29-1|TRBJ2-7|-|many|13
TGCAGCGCAGGAGAGGGTAGGTCCTACGAGCAGTACTTC
CSAGEGRSYEQYF
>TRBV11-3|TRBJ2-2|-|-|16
-
CASSLDRLRTPGSCFF
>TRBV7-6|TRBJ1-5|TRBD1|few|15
TGTGCCAGCAGCTCGGGGACAGGGTACAATCAGCCCCAGCATTTT
CASSSGTGYNQPQHF
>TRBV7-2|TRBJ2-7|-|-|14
TGTGCCAGCAGCTTAGATCGGGCAGCCTACGAGCAGTACTTC
CASSLDRAAYEQYF
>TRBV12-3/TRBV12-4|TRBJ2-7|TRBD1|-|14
TGTGCCAGCAGACCCCGGGACAGGGCCTACGAGCAGTACTTC
CASRPRDRAYEQYF
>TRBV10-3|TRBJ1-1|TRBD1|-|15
TGTGCCATCAGCCCAAGGGGGACAGAGAACACTGAAGCTTTCTTT
CAISPRGTENTEAFF
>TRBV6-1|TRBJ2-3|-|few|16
TGTGCCAGCTATCCGGACGTGGGGGTTTCTACTTATACGCAGTATTTT
CASYPDVGVSTYTQYF
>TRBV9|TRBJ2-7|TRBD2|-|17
TGTGCCAGCAGCGTAGGAGCTAGCGGGGCGCCCTCCTACGAGCAGTACTTC
CASSVGASGAPSYEQYF
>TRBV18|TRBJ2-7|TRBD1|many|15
TGTGCCAGCTCCCAACTCGGGACAGGGAACGACGAGCAGTACTTC
CASSQLGTGNDEQYF
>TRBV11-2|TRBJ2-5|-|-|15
TGTGCCAGCAGCTTAGATGTAGATTACCGCGAGACCCAGTACTTC
CASSLDVDYRETQYF
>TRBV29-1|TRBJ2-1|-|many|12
TGCAGCGTAGCCATCGGATTGAATGAGCAGTTCTTC
CSVAIGLNEQFF
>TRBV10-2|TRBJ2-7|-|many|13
TGCGCCAGCAGTGAGATGGGTCCCTACGAGCAGTACTTC
CASSEMGPYEQYF
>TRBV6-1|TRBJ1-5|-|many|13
TGTGCCAGCACCCCTACGGGGAATCAGCCCCAGCATTTT
CASTPTGNQPQHF
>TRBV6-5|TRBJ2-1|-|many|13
TGTGCCAGCAGTCAAACCGTCGATACGAAGCAGTTCTTC
CASSQTVDTKQFF
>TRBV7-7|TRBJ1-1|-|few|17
TGTGCTAGCAGCCCCCCGGTGGTGGTTCGGGTGAACACTGAAGCTTTCTTT
CASSPPVVVRVNTEAFF
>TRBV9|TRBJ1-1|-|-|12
TGTGCCAGCAGCCCCGCGGGGGGGGAAGCTTTCTTT
CASSPAGGEAFF
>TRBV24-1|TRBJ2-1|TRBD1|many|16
TGTGCCACCAGTGAAGCCAGGGGGCGACGGGCAAATGAGCAGTTCTTC
CATSEARGRRANEQFF
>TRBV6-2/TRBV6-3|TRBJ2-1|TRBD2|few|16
TGTGCCAGCAGGGATCTAGCGGGGGGCTACTACAATGAGCAGTTCTTC
CASRDLAGGYYNEQFF
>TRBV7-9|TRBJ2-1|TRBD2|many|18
TGTGCCAGCAGCTTAGCGGCACTCGGCGGGAGGGCCGGGGATGAGCAGTTCTTC
CASSLAALGGRAGDEQFF
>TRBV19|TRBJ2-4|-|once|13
TGTGCCAGTAGTATCGTTACCAAAAACATTCAGTACTTC
CASSIVTKNIQYF
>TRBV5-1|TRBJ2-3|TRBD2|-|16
TGCGCCAGCAGCTTGGGAGCGGGGGGGAGCACAGATACGCAGTATTTT
CASSLGAGGSTDTQYF